These 31 T cell receptor beta chains share one sample of origin, sequenced in a study of T-cell memory formation after mild COVID-19 (dated by TCRdb to about 2021). Library construction relied on 5' RACE. For sequencing, an Illumina NovaSeq 6000 was employed. Through fastp at Q25 and MiXCR, TCRdb rebuilt clones from the public reads, retaining in-frame beta chains. Records with the same CDR3 protein are collapsed into one entry carrying the most frequent genes and DNA. The sample includes 300,000 to 350,000 distinct CDR3 sequences, with approximately 20% observed a single time. The ten largest clones capture roughly 21% of the sample. The specimen was PBMCs or a T cell subset sorted from them (not recorded which). These receptors came from a man younger than 35 who had mild COVID-19 (a few samples of this study predate the infection). The sample titles of this study are shuffled in the database, so cell type and time point are left out; the donor was told from shared clones.

V is TRBV5-1 and J is TRBJ2-5; either TRBD1 or TRBD2 may fit D (5 bases each). The V gene lost 6 bases and the J gene lost 5 bases, with 14 bases spanning the gap. This CDR3 is 13 amino acids long. Per the germline V gene, CDR1 is SGHRS and CDR2 is YFSETQ. Here the CDR3 reads CASKSGSEETQYF. In nucleotides, the CDR3 is TGCGCCAGCAAGTCAGGGAGCGAGGAGACCCAGTACTTC.

V gene TRBV7-9 combines with J gene TRBJ2-5; 8 positions match TRBD2. With 4 bases clipped from V and 4 bases from J, the junction kept 2 bases outside the gene matches. The length of the CDR3 is 13 residues. The germline CDR1 and CDR2 sequences are SEHNR and FQNEAQ (reference sequence). The CDR3 reads CASSSGLGETQYF. The CDR3 DNA is TGTGCCAGCAGCTCGGGACTAGGAGAGACCCAGTACTTC.

The CDR3 loop is CATSRLGFTSTDTQYF. CDR3 coding DNA: TGTGCCACCAGCAGGCTCGGTTTCACTAGCACAGATACGCAGTATTTT. V usage is TRBV15 and J usage is TRBJ2-3, with D unresolved. The CDR3 loop spans 16 amino acids. Germline V CDR1 and CDR2: LNHNV, YYDKDF (reference sequence). Deletions cut 3 bases from V and 0 bases from J, with 13 bases between.

This chain uses TRBV7-2 with TRBJ2-1; TRBD1 matches 11 bases. CDR1 is SGHTA, CDR2 FQGNSA, per germline. The trim removed 5 bases at V and 7 bases at J, leaving 4 bases unmatched. There are 14 residues in the CDR3. CDR3 region: CASSTGQGANEQFF. The CDR3 DNA is TGTGCCAGCAGCACCGGACAGGGGGCGAATGAGCAGTTCTTC.

This clonotype has more than one count but fewer than ten. This chain connects TRBV5-1 to TRBJ1-1; 8 nucleotides align to TRBD1. The CDR3 runs to 17 residues. Germline CDR1 reads SGHRS; CDR2 reads YFSETQ. Trimming cost V 1 base and J 6 bases; bases outside gene matches: 14. The DNA for the CDR3 is TGCGCCAGCAGCTTGAGCCCCGGACAGGGTCTAATGGCTGAAGCTTTCTTT. It is translated as CASSLSPGQGLMAEAFF.

This clonotype was seen a handful of times. V and J are TRBV7-2 and TRBJ2-2; the D is unclear. Germline-derived CDR1 and CDR2 are SGHTA and FQGNSA. CDR3 length equals 15 residues. Trimming pared 3 bases from V and 2 bases from J, leaving 10 bases between. CDR3 nucleotide sequence: TGTGCCAGCAGCTTTTCCCGGCTTAACACCGGGGAGCTGTTTTTT. It encodes CASSFSRLNTGELFF.

This clonotype appeared a few times. V gene TRBV7-2 combines with J gene TRBJ2-3; no firm D call. The germline V and J ends were trimmed by 4 bases and 7 bases, with 9 bases remaining between them. From germline, CDR1 is SGHTA and CDR2 FQGNSA. This CDR3 comprises 12 residues. The CDR3 DNA reads as TGTGCCAGCAGCTCGACACCTTATACGCAGTATTTT. Translating gives CASSSTPYTQYF.

The rearrangement uses TRBV5-1 and TRBJ1-4; D gene ambiguous. V was shortened by 4 bases and J by 5 bases, with 9 bases between the two germline ends. Germline lookup yields CDR1 SGHRS and CDR2 YFSETQ. The CDR3 has 13 amino acids. The DNA of the CDR3 is TGCGCCAGCAGCCCCGCTAAGAATGAAAAACTGTTTTTT. This translates into CASSPAKNEKLFF.

The chain links TRBV18 to TRBJ2-3; D is tentatively TRBD1 or TRBD2 (7 bases each). This CDR3 has 14 residues. Germline CDR1 and CDR2: KGHSH and LQKENI. Written as DNA, the CDR3 is TGTGACTGCTCACCAGGGGGGGACACAGATACGCAGTATTTT. Its protein product is CDCSPGGDTDTQYF. Combining the CDR3 with reference TRBV18 and TRBJ2-3 gives the whole variable domain NAGVMQNPRHLVRRRGQEARLRCSPMKGHSHVYWYRQLPEEGLKFMVYLQKENIIDESGMPKERFSAEFPKEGPSILRIQQVVRGDSAAYFCDCSPGGDTDTQYFGPGTRLTVL.

In this sample, this clonotype turned up a few times. CDR3: CASSPDPGNTIYF. CDR3 sequence (DNA): TGTGCCAGCAGCCCGGATCCTGGAAACACCATATATTTT. The V and J genes are TRBV7-3 and TRBJ1-3; no clear D. The CDR3 contains 13 residues. The V end was cut by 5 bases, the J end by 2 bases, with 7 bases between. Per germline, CDR1 SGHTA and CDR2 FQGTGA.

This clonotype was found many times. CDR3 amino acids: CASSLNPAGGPNTQYF. The CDR3 region has the DNA TGTGCCAGCAGTTTAAATCCAGCGGGGGGGCCAAATACGCAGTATTTT. The chain employs TRBV27 and TRBJ2-3, with 10 bases aligning to TRBD2. The CDR3 extends over 16 amino acids. Losses at the gene ends were 2 bases for V and 7 bases for J; bases not matched to a gene: 9. Germline CDR1 and CDR2: MNHEY and SMNVEV (reference sequence).

In this sample, this clonotype turned up a few times. V usage is TRBV2 and J usage is TRBJ2-3; D is possibly TRBD2 (5 bases). The V and J ends lost 2 bases and 8 bases respectively, with 11 bases between them. The CDR3 covers 13 residues. Per germline, CDR1 SNHLY and CDR2 FYNNEI. The CDR3 nucleotides are TGTGCCAGCAGTGAAAGACCCGCGGGTACGCAGTATTTT. Its protein product is CASSERPAGTQYF. The full variable domain, in which reference TRBV2 and TRBJ2-3 provide the parts outside the CDR3, is EPEVTQTPSHQVTQMGQEVILRCVPISNHLYFYWYRQILGQKVEFLVSFYNNEISEKSEIFDDQFSVERPDGSNFTLKIRSTKLEDSAMYFCASSERPAGTQYFGPGTRLTVL.

The chain joins TRBV2 to TRBJ1-6, with D hard to call. Germline lookup yields CDR1 SNHLY and CDR2 FYNNEI. The V and J ends lost 0 bases and 7 bases respectively, with 4 bases between them. This CDR3 contains 13 residues. The CDR3 nucleotides are TGTGCCAGCAGTGAAGCCCGGAATTCACCCCTCCACTTT. Translating gives CASSEARNSPLHF.

This clonotype has a handful of counts. Compared with germline, one end of the junction differs, possibly owing to a read error. The J gene is TRBJ2-1, the V gene TRBV11-2; D uncertain. Germline V gene lookup returns CDR1 SGHAT and CDR2 FQNNGV. CDR3 length: 14 residues. CDR3 nucleotides: TGTGCCAGCAGCTTAGTCGTCTCCGACAATGAGCAGTTCTTC. Translating gives CASSLVVSDNEQFF.

The rearrangement joins TRBV5-4 to TRBJ2-7, with unresolved D. The ends were cut back, 0 bases at V and 0 bases at J, with 7 bases in the middle. The CDR3 contains 14 residues. Looked up from germline, CDR1 is SGHNT and CDR2 is YYREEE (reference sequence). The DNA for the CDR3 is TGTGCCAGCAGCTTGGGACGGAGCTCCTACGAGCAGTACGTC. It encodes CASSLGRSSYEQYV.

This clonotype was observed a few times. This rearrangement joins TRBV7-2 to TRBJ2-2, with 8 bases that match TRBD1. The CDR3 is made up of 16 amino acids. The V and J ends lost 5 bases and 2 bases, in that order; junction bases with no gene match: 7. The germline CDR1 and CDR2 sequences are SGHTA and FQGNSA. For the CDR3, the DNA is TGTGCCAGCAGCCCCAGGACAGGGTTAAACACCGGGGAGCTGTTTTTT. Translation gives CASSPRTGLNTGELFF. The complete variable domain, with remaining parts taken from reference TRBV7-2 and TRBJ2-2, reads GAGVSQSPSNKVTEKGKDVELRCDPISGHTALYWYRQSLGQGLEFLIYFQGNSAPDKSGLPSDRFSAERTGGSVSTLTIQRTQQEDSAVYLCASSPRTGLNTGELFFGEGSRLTVL.

The CDR3 coding sequence is TGTGCCAGCAGTATATCTACGGGGCATCAGCCCCAGCATTTT. Protein product: CASSISTGHQPQHF. The V and J genes are TRBV6-2 or TRBV6-3 and TRBJ1-5, with D perhaps TRBD1 (5 bases). V gave up 5 bases and J gave up 5 bases, with 13 bases separating them. There are 14 residues in the CDR3. Looked up from germline, CDR1 is MNHEY and CDR2 is SVGEGT.

The chain couples TRBV28 to TRBJ2-1, with 10 nucleotides matching TRBD1. Germline assignment: CDR1 MDHEN and CDR2 SYDVKM. The CDR3 loop spans 14 amino acids. V lost 7 bases, J lost 6 bases, and 6 bases stayed unmatched. The DNA for the CDR3 is TGTGCCAGCACGAGGGGACAGGGGATCAATGAGCAGTTCTTC. Protein product: CASTRGQGINEQFF. The entire variable domain, with the rest obtained from reference TRBV28 and TRBJ2-1, is as follows: DVKVTQSSRYLVKRTGEKVFLECVQDMDHENMFWYRQDPGLGLRLIYFSYDVKMKEKGDIPEGYSVSREKKERFSLILESASTNQTSMYLCASTRGQGINEQFFGPGTRLTVL.

This clonotype was observed at least ten times. This chain connects TRBV4-1 to TRBJ2-7, with D unresolved. This CDR3 contains 16 residues. Trimming cost V 0 bases and J 1 base, with 13 bases left between them. The germline gives CDR1 MGHRA, CDR2 YSYEKL. The CDR3 DNA reads as TGCGCCAGCAGCCAAGAAGGGTATTTTGGGTCCTACGAGCAGTACTTC. This sequence encodes CASSQEGYFGSYEQYF.

This clonotype was detected many times. The rearrangement joins TRBV7-2 to TRBJ1-1; D unresolved. The germline V gene has CDR1 SGHTA and CDR2 FQGNSA. The CDR3 has 14 amino acids. The V gene lost 5 bases and the J gene lost 0 bases, with 10 bases spanning the gap. The CDR3, as DNA: TGTGCCAGCAGCCCCTTCGGCTTGAACACTGAAGCTTTCTTT. Its protein product is CASSPFGLNTEAFF.

This clonotype has only a few counts. The chain is built from TRBV4-3 and TRBJ2-1, with TRBD2 identical over 8 bases. With V trimmed by 0 bases and J by 9 bases, 10 bases remained unmatched. Germline-derived CDR1 and CDR2 are LGHNA and YSLEER. The CDR3 runs to 16 residues. Here the CDR3 DNA reads TGCGCCAGCAGCCAAGATCCGCCGGGGGGGAGAGGTGAGCAGTTCTTC. Translated: CASSQDPPGGRGEQFF.

This clonotype was counted only a few times. J is TRBJ2-3 and V is TRBV5-4, with 8 bases matching TRBD2. The CDR3 extends over 16 amino acids. The V and J ends lost 4 bases and 5 bases, in that order; junction bases with no gene match: 12. Per the germline V gene, CDR1 is SGHNT and CDR2 is YYREEE (reference sequence). The CDR3 region is CASSVRVRGAGDTQYF. The CDR3 nucleotides are TGTGCCAGCAGCGTGAGGGTGCGGGGGGCCGGAGATACGCAGTATTTT. The full variable domain, in which reference TRBV5-4 and TRBJ2-3 provide the parts outside the CDR3, is ETGVTQSPTHLIKTRGQQVTLRCSSQSGHNTVSWYQQALGQGPQFIFQYYREEENGRGNFPPRFSGLQFPNYSSELNVNALELDDSALYLCASSVRVRGAGDTQYFGPGTRLTVL.

In its sample, this clonotype was seen a few times. The chain couples TRBV7-6 to TRBJ1-4; D gene ambiguous. Trimming cost V 4 bases and J 0 bases, with 9 bases left between them. The CDR3 has 15 amino acids. In germline, CDR1 is SGHVS, CDR2 FNYEAQ. CDR3 coding DNA: TGTGCCAGCAGCTCGGACGCTGCAACTAATGAAAAACTGTTTTTT. It translates to CASSSDAATNEKLFF.

The chain carries TRBV5-1 and TRBJ2-1; the D is unclear. The CDR3 spans 15 residues. CDR1 and CDR2 from the germline V gene are SGHRS and YFSETQ. Deletions cut 0 bases from V and 5 bases from J, with 12 bases between. CDR3 loop: CASSLDTGFNNEQFF. The CDR3 DNA follows: TGCGCCAGCAGCTTGGACACTGGCTTTAACAATGAGCAGTTCTTC.

The J gene is TRBJ2-3, the V gene TRBV12-3 or TRBV12-4; tentative D call: TRBD2 (6 bases). V was clipped by 4 bases and J by 1 base, with 15 bases between them. The CDR3 is 16 residues long. CDR3: CASSSHDSGRTDTQYF. In nucleotides, the CDR3 is TGTGCCAGCAGTTCACACGATAGCGGACGCACAGATACGCAGTATTTT.

Only a few counts were recorded for this clonotype. The J gene is TRBJ2-3, the V gene TRBV3-1, with 8 bases lining up with TRBD2. This CDR3 spans 14 amino acids. Per germline, CDR1 LGHDT and CDR2 YNNKEL (reference sequence). The ends lost 3 bases at V and 1 base at J; junction bases unmatched: 0. The DNA of the CDR3 is TGTGCCAGCAGCCATAGCGGGGGCACAGATACGCAGTATTTT. Protein sequence: CASSHSGGTDTQYF.

This clonotype was counted only a few times. The rearrangement joins TRBV5-5 to TRBJ2-7; D perhaps matches TRBD1 (6 bases). The germline CDR1 and CDR2 sequences are SGHKS and YYEKEE (reference sequence). The CDR3 is made up of 14 amino acids. V was shortened by 1 base and J by 3 bases, with 11 bases between the two germline ends. DNA of the CDR3: TGTGCCAGCAGCTTGTCTCAGGGGAGCTACGAGCAGTACTTC. It is translated as CASSLSQGSYEQYF.

The chain uses TRBV20-1 and TRBJ2-1; 8 nucleotides agree with TRBD2. The V gene end was trimmed by 2 bases and the J gene end by 4 bases; junction bases not matched to a gene: 7. The V gene's germline CDR1 is DFQATT and CDR2 SNEGSKA (reference sequence). The CDR3 length is 15 residues. CDR3: CSARPSSGLYNEQFF. In nucleotides, the CDR3 is TGCAGTGCTAGACCTTCTAGCGGGCTTTACAATGAGCAGTTCTTC.

The V call is TRBV3-1, the J call TRBJ2-7; weak D call: TRBD1 (6 bases). Trimming took 5 bases from V and 6 from J, leaving 14 bases between them. The CDR3 loop spans 13 amino acids. Germline lookup yields CDR1 LGHDT and CDR2 YNNKEL (reference sequence). DNA of the CDR3: TGTGCCAGCAGCGACAGGTCTGGTTCCGAGCAGTACTTC. Encoded protein: CASSDRSGSEQYF.

This clonotype was observed at least ten times. V usage is TRBV6-2 or TRBV6-3 and J usage is TRBJ2-2, with D possibly being TRBD2 (5 bases). The CDR3 totals 14 residues. Germline assignment: CDR1 MNHEY and CDR2 SVGEGT. Trimming left V 2 bases short and J 1 base short, with 5 bases between. CDR3 coding DNA: TGTGCCAGCAGTTACGGGAGGAACACCGGGGAGCTGTTTTTT. Its protein is CASSYGRNTGELFF.

This clonotype occurred a few times. The chain carries TRBV6-4 and TRBJ1-1, with unresolved D. Germline V gives CDR1 MRHNA, CDR2 SNTAGT. The CDR3 contains 13 residues. Trimming pared 10 bases from V and 3 bases from J, leaving 15 bases between. The CDR3 DNA is TGTGCCAACGGCGGGAGTAGAGACACTGAAGCTTTCTTT. Translated, it gives CANGGSRDTEAFF.